What follows are 14 T cell receptor beta chains derived from one specimen sequenced in a study of graft-versus-host responses after intestinal transplantation. Their recognized antigens are unknown. The assay was immunoSEQ multiplex PCR, and TCRdb's table has in-frame clones only and misses some. The sample has about 39,000 clones, roughly 92% seen once. The material was unstimulated CD8+ T cells sorted from spleen or lymph node cells, obtained before transplant. These receptors all come from a human donor who was the organ donor for an intestinal transplant.

The chain has TRBV11-1 and TRBJ2-7; maybe TRBD2 (6 bases). Trimming removed 1 base from V and 0 bases from J, with 13 bases in between. CDR1 is SGHAT and CDR2 is FQDESV in the germline V gene (reference sequence). This CDR3 spans 16 amino acids. The CDR3 DNA reads TGTGCCAGCAGCTTAGGGCGGGACTCGACCTCCTACGAGCAGTACTTC. Translating it yields CASSLGRDSTSYEQYF.

The chain combines TRBV28 with TRBJ2-2; unclear D gene. The germline V gene encodes CDR1 MDHEN and CDR2 SYDVKM. The CDR3 is 13 residues long. Trimming took 2 bases from V and 0 from J, leaving 1 base between them. The CDR3 sequence is CASSLANTGELFF. CDR3 sequence (DNA): TGTGCCAGCAGTTTAGCGAACACCGGGGAGCTGTTTTTT.

V gene TRBV7-9 combines with J gene TRBJ1-1, with unresolved D. CDR1 and CDR2 from the germline V gene are SEHNR and FQNEAQ (reference sequence). This CDR3 is 13 amino acids long. The V gene lost 2 bases and the J gene lost 8 bases, with 12 bases spanning the gap. The CDR3 protein is CASSLSGGVEAFF. CDR3 DNA: TGTGCCAGCAGCTTAAGTGGCGGGGTCGAAGCTTTCTTT.

V usage is TRBV9 and J usage is TRBJ1-4, with D possibly being TRBD1 (5 bases). Germline V gene lookup returns CDR1 SGDLS and CDR2 YYNGEE. The CDR3 consists of 15 residues. V lost 0 bases and J 7 bases, leaving 13 bases between the germline ends. CDR3 amino acids: CASSVEWGFGEKLFF. The DNA for the CDR3 is TGTGCCAGCAGCGTAGAGTGGGGGTTTGGTGAAAAACTGTTTTTT.

The rearrangement links TRBV5-6 to TRBJ2-1; D not resolved. The CDR3 contains 13 residues. V gave up 5 bases and J gave up 8 bases, with 14 bases separating them. The V gene's germline CDR1 is SGHDT and CDR2 YYEEEE. The CDR3 coding sequence is TGTGCCAGCAGTCCCCATCCGGCGGATGAGCAGTTCTTC. Protein: CASSPHPADEQFF.

The chain carries TRBV27 and TRBJ2-1; TRBD2 might be the D (6 bases). Trimming pared 6 bases from V and 12 bases from J, leaving 18 bases between. Looked up from germline, CDR1 is MNHEY and CDR2 is SMNVEV (reference sequence). CDR3 size: 13 residues. In DNA form, the CDR3 reads TGTGCCAGCAGAGATCTAGCGTACGCCCGGCAGTTCTTC. This translates into CASRDLAYARQFF.

This clone was seen a single time. V usage is TRBV4-3 and J usage is TRBJ2-3; no firm D call. Germline V gene sequence: CDR1 LGHNA, CDR2 YSLEER. The CDR3 extends over 13 amino acids. With 8 bases removed from V and 4 bases from J, the gap between germline ends came to 13 bases. This chain's CDR3 is CASARDIPDTQYF. The CDR3 DNA sequence: TGCGCCAGCGCGAGAGATATCCCAGATACGCAGTATTTT.

V gene TRBV6-1 combines with J gene TRBJ2-2, with 7 positions matching TRBD1. V was clipped by 6 bases and J by 4 bases; unmatched bases: 8. In germline, CDR1 is MNHNS, CDR2 SASEGT. The length of the CDR3 is 15 residues. The CDR3 DNA is TGTGCCAGCAGCCAAGACAGGGAAGGCACCGGGGAGCTGTTTTTT. Translated: CASSQDREGTGELFF.

A single count supports this clone. The J gene is TRBJ2-7, the V gene TRBV13, with D unresolved. Germline CDR1 and CDR2: PRHDT and FYEKMQ (reference sequence). This CDR3 contains 13 residues. Trimming stripped 6 bases from V and 0 bases from J, with 9 bases between. The CDR3 spells CASRQSSSYEQYF. CDR3 DNA: TGTGCCAGCAGACAGTCCAGCTCCTACGAGCAGTACTTC.

As regards this clone: At one of its ends the junction is not consistent with the germline gene, which may arise from a read error. This specimen includes other DNA sequences encoding the same CDR3. The J gene is TRBJ1-5, the V gene TRBV4-2, with D possibly matching TRBD1 (6 bases). The CDR3 length is 16 residues. Per germline, CDR1 LGHNA and CDR2 YNFKEQ. The CDR3 is CASSQEQGYSNQPQHF. CDR3 nucleotides: TGTGCCAGCAGCCAAGAACAGGGATATAGCAACCAGCCCCAGCATTTT.

This chain joins TRBV25-1 and TRBJ2-1; maybe TRBD2 (6 bases). V was clipped by 2 bases and J by 0 bases, with 11 bases between them. The CDR3 covers 16 residues. In germline, CDR1 is MGHDK, CDR2 SYGVNS. In nucleotides, the CDR3 is TGTGCCAGCAGTGAAATTGACGGGAGCTCCTACAATGAGCAGTTCTTC. This translates into CASSEIDGSSYNEQFF.

The count of this clone is one. The J gene is TRBJ2-5, the V gene TRBV7-8, with D tentatively TRBD2 (5 bases). The CDR3 is 16 amino acids. The germline V gene has CDR1 SGHVS and CDR2 FQNEAQ. Trimming removed 2 bases from V and 4 bases from J, with 17 bases in between. The CDR3 protein is CASSLSGPGIGETQYF. CDR3 coding DNA: TGTGCCAGCAGCTTATCCGGGCCCGGGATAGGAGAGACCCAGTACTTC.

The chain recombines TRBV10-1 with TRBJ2-5; D may match TRBD1 or TRBD2 (5 bases each). This CDR3 contains 12 residues. The V gene's germline CDR1 is WNHNN and CDR2 SYGVQD (reference sequence). Trimming cost V 6 bases and J 2 bases, with 7 bases left between them. The CDR3 region has the DNA TGCGCCAGCAGGGGGGTGCAAGAGACCCAGTACTTC. It encodes CASRGVQETQYF.

This rearrangement joins TRBV27 to TRBJ1-6, with a possible D match to TRBD1 (5 bases). In germline, CDR1 is MNHEY, CDR2 SMNVEV (reference sequence). Between the trimmed V and J ends, which lost 3 bases and 8 bases, there was a span of 11 bases. CDR3 length: 14 residues. The CDR3 spells CASSFGGLHSPLHF. CDR3 nucleotide sequence: TGTGCCAGCAGTTTTGGGGGGTTACATTCACCCCTCCACTTT.